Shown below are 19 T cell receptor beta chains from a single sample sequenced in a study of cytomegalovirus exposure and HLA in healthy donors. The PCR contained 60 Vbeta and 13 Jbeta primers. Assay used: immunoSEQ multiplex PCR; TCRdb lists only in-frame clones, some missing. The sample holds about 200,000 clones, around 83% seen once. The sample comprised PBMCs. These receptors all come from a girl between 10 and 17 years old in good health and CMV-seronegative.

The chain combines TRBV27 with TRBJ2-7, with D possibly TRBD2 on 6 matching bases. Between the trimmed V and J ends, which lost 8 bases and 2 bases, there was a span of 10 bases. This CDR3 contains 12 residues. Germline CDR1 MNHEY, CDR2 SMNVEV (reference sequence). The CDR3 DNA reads TGTGCCAGCGGCGGGATTACCTACGAGCAGTACTTC. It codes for CASGGITYEQYF.

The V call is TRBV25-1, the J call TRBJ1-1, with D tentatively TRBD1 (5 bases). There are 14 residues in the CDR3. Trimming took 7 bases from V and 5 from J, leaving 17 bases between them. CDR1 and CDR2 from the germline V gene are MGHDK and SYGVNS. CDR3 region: CASTHGPGVTEAFF. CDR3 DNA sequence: TGTGCCAGCACCCACGGGCCGGGGGTTACTGAAGCTTTCTTT. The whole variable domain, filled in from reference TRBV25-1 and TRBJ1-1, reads EADIYQTPRYLVIGTGKKITLECSQTMGHDKMYWYQQDPGMELHLIHYSYGVNSTEKGDLSSESTVSRIRTEHFPLTLESARPSHTSQYLCASTHGPGVTEAFFGQGTRLTVV.

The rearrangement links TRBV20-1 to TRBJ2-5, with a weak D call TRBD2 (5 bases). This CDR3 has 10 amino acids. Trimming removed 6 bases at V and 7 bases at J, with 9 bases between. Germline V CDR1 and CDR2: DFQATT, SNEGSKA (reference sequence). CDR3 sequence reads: CSANAGTQYF. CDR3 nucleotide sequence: TGCAGTGCAAATGCGGGGACCCAGTACTTC.

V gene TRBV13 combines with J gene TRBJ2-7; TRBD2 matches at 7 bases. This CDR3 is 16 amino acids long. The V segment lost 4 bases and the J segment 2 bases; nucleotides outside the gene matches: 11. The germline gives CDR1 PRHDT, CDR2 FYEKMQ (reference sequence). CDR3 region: CASSWVGGGMAYEQYF. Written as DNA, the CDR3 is TGTGCCAGCAGCTGGGTTGGGGGGGGAATGGCCTACGAGCAGTACTTC.

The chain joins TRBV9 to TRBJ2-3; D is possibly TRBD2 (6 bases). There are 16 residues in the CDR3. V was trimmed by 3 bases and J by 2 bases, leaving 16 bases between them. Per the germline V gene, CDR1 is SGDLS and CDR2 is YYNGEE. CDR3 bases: TGTGCCAGCAGCGGCTCCGCCGGCGGGGCCACAGATACGCAGTATTTT. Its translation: CASSGSAGGATDTQYF. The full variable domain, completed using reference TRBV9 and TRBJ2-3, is DSGVTQTPKHLITATGQRVTLRCSPRSGDLSVYWYQQSLDQGLQFLIQYYNGEERAKGNILERFSAQQFPDLHSELNLSSLELGDSALYFCASSGSAGGATDTQYFGPGTRLTVL.

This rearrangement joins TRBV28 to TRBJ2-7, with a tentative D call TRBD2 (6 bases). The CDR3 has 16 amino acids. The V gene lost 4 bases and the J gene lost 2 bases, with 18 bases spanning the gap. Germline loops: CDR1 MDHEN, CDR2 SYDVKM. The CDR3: CASSSSRKGGAYEQYF. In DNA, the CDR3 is TGTGCCAGCAGTTCCTCAAGAAAGGGCGGGGCCTACGAGCAGTACTTC. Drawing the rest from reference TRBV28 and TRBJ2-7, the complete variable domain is DVKVTQSSRYLVKRTGEKVFLECVQDMDHENMFWYRQDPGLGLRLIYFSYDVKMKEKGDIPEGYSVSREKKERFSLILESASTNQTSMYLCASSSSRKGGAYEQYFGPGTRLTVT.

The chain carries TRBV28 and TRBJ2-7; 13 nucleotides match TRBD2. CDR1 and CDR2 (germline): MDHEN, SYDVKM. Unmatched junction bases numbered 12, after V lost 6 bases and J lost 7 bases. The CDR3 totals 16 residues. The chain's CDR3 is CASRPGTSGAGSEQYF. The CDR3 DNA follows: TGTGCCAGCAGACCGGGGACTAGCGGGGCTGGGTCGGAGCAGTACTTC.

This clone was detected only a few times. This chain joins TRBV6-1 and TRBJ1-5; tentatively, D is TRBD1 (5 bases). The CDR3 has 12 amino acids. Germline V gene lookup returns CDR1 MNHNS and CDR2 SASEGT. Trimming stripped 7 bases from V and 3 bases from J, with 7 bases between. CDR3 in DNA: TGTGCCAGCAAGGGGCTCAATCAGCCCCAGCATTTT. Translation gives CASKGLNQPQHF.

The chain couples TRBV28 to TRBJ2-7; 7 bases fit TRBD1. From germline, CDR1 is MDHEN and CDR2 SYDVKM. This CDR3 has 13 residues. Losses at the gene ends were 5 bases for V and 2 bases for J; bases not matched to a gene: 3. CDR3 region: CASSVTGTYEQYF. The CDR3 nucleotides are TGTGCCAGCAGTGTGACAGGGACCTACGAGCAGTACTTC.

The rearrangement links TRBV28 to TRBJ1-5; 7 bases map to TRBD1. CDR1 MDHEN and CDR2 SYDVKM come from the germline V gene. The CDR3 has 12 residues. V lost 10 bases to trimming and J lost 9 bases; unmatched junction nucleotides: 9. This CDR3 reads CAIATGERPQHF. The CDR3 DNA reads TGTGCCATCGCCACAGGGGAACGGCCCCAGCATTTT.

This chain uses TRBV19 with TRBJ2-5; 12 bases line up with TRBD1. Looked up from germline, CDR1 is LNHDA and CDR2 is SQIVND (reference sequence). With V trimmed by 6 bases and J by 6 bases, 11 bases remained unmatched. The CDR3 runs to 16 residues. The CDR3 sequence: CASSKRRDRGPKTQYF. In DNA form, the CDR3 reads TGTGCCAGTAGCAAACGCCGGGACAGGGGGCCAAAGACCCAGTACTTC.

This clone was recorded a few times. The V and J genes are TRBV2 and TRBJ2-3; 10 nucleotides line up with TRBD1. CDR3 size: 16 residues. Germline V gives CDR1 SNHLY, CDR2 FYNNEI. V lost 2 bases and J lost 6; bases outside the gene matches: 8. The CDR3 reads CASSEIGGTGADTQYF. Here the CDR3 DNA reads TGTGCCAGCAGTGAAATCGGCGGGACAGGGGCCGATACGCAGTATTTT.

The CDR3 here is CASSANIQGEKLFF. CDR3 nucleotides: TGTGCCAGCAGTGCGAACATACAGGGTGAAAAACTGTTTTTT. The gene calls are TRBV2 and TRBJ1-4, with D possibly TRBD1 on 6 matching bases. Germline V CDR1 and CDR2: SNHLY, FYNNEI. CDR3 length equals 14 residues. With 4 bases removed from V and 7 bases from J, the gap between germline ends came to 13 bases. Variable domain in full (rest from reference TRBV2 and TRBJ1-4): EPEVTQTPSHQVTQMGQEVILRCVPISNHLYFYWYRQILGQKVEFLVSFYNNEISEKSEIFDDQFSVERPDGSNFTLKIRSTKLEDSAMYFCASSANIQGEKLFFGSGTQLSVL.

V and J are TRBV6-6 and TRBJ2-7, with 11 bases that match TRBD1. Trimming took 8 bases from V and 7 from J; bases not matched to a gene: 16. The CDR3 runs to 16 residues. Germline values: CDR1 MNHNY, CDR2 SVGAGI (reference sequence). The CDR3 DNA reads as TGTGCCAGCCACTCCATCGGGGACAGGGGGTTGAGGGAGCAGTACTTC. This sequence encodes CASHSIGDRGLREQYF.

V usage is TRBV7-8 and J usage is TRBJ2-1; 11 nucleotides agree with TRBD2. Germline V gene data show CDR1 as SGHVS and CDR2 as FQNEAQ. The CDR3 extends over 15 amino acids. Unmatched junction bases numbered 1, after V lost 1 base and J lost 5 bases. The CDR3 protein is CASSLGLAGNNEQFF. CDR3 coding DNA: TGTGCCAGCAGCTTAGGACTAGCGGGAAACAATGAGCAGTTCTTC.

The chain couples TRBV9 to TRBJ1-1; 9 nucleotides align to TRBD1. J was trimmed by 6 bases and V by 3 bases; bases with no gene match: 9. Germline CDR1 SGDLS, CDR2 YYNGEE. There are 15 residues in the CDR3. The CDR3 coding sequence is TGTGCCAGCAGCGCTACCGGGACAGGGCCCGCTGAAGCTTTCTTT. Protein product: CASSATGTGPAEAFF.

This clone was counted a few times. The CDR3 spells CASRFPRRESGTEAFF. As DNA, the CDR3 is TGTGCCAGCAGGTTCCCTCGTCGGGAGTCAGGGACTGAAGCTTTCTTT. The gene calls are TRBV2 and TRBJ1-1; weak D call: TRBD1 (5 bases). The CDR3 totals 16 residues. Germline assignment: CDR1 SNHLY and CDR2 FYNNEI. Between the trimmed V and J ends, which lost 6 bases and 5 bases, there was a span of 22 bases.

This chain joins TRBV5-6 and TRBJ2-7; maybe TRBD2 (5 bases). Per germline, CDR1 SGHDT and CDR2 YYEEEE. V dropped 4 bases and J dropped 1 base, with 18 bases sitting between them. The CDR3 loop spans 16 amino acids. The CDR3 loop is CASSRRVRADSYEQYF. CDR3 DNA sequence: TGTGCCAGCAGCAGGCGGGTGCGGGCGGATTCCTACGAGCAGTACTTC. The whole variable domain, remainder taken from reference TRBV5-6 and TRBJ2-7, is DAGVTQSPTHLIKTRGQQVTLRCSPKSGHDTVSWYQQALGQGPQFIFQYYEEEERQRGNFPDRFSGHQFPNYSSELNVNALLLGDSALYLCASSRRVRADSYEQYFGPGTRLTVT.

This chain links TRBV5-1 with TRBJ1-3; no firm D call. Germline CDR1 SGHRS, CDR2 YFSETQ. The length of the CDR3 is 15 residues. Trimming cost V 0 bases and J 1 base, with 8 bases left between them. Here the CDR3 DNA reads TGCGCCAGCAGCTTGGGATTCCTATCTGGAAACACCATATATTTT. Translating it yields CASSLGFLSGNTIYF.